Following are 31 T cell receptor beta chains from one sample sequenced in a study of T cells after yellow fever vaccination. TCRdb independently ran MiXCR on the 5' RACE reads; one entry per CDR3 protein. The table shows about 320,000 distinct CDR3 sequences, with 3.5% to 4.5% occurring only once. Source: PBMCs, taken 15 days after the yellow fever booster vaccination. The receptors here all came from a man aged 18 to 30 who received the YFV17D yellow fever vaccine.

This clonotype came up a few times. This rearrangement joins TRBV7-9 to TRBJ2-7; D possibly corresponds to TRBD1 (5 bases). Germline V gene sequence: CDR1 SEHNR, CDR2 FQNEAQ (reference sequence). V lost 1 base and J 6 bases, leaving 7 bases between the germline ends. There are 12 residues in the CDR3. DNA for the CDR3: TGTGCCAGCAGCTTAGGACAGTTCGAGCAGTACGTC. It specifies CASSLGQFEQYV.

Of note for this clonotype: Since no conserved phenylalanine or tryptophan closes the CDR3, a read error is the likely cause. The V gene is TRBV7-2, the J gene TRBJ1-3, with no clear D. Trimming removed 5 bases at V and 5 bases at J, with 13 bases between. Germline V gives CDR1 SGHTA, CDR2 FQGNSA. This CDR3 has 14 amino acids. CDR3 in DNA: TGTGCCAGCAGCCCCTCCATGGGTAGAAACACCATATATATT. Its translation is CASSPSMGRNTIYI.

In its sample, this clonotype was seen a few times. The V gene is TRBV20-1, the J gene TRBJ2-3; D is unclear. Germline CDR1 is DFQATT and CDR2 is SNEGSKA (reference sequence). The V and J ends lost 1 base and 4 bases respectively, with 6 bases between them. This CDR3 has 12 residues. The CDR3: CSARGASDTQYF. CDR3 coding DNA: TGCAGTGCTAGAGGTGCTTCAGATACGCAGTATTTT.

There are a few counts of this clonotype. The chain couples TRBV29-1 to TRBJ2-5; D uncertain. Germline lookup yields CDR1 SQVTM and CDR2 ANQGSEA. V gave up 6 bases and J gave up 1 base, with 15 bases separating them. The CDR3 spans 14 residues. CDR3 bases: TGCAGCGTCCCTGAATATAACAGCCAAGAGACCCAGTACTTC. It is translated as CSVPEYNSQETQYF.

This clonotype was recorded a few times. The chain joins TRBV7-2 to TRBJ1-5; tentative D call: TRBD1 (5 bases). The CDR3 contains 14 residues. V lost 4 bases and J lost 7, with 14 bases in between. The germline V gene has CDR1 SGHTA and CDR2 FQGNSA. As DNA, the CDR3 is TGTGCCAGCAGCTCGCAGGGTTTGAACCAGCCCCAGCATTTT. This codes for CASSSQGLNQPQHF.

The rearrangement links TRBV7-2 to TRBJ2-1, with TRBD1 matching 10 bases. There are 14 residues in the CDR3. Trimming cost V 5 bases and J 9 bases; bases outside gene matches: 7. Germline V gene lookup returns CDR1 SGHTA and CDR2 FQGNSA. CDR3 coding DNA: TGTGCCAGCAGCCTATCGACAGGGGGCGGTGAGCAGTTCTTC. As protein: CASSLSTGGGEQFF.

The chain is built from TRBV4-1 and TRBJ2-1; D is ambiguous. The CDR3 consists of 15 residues. Trimming pared 8 bases from V and 4 bases from J, leaving 18 bases between. Germline lookup yields CDR1 MGHRA and CDR2 YSYEKL. In nucleotides, the CDR3 is TGCGCCAGCTCCAATAGGATGGGTGGGTACAATGAGCAGTTCTTC. Protein sequence: CASSNRMGGYNEQFF.

The V and J genes are TRBV2 and TRBJ1-1; D is unclear. Between the trimmed V and J ends, which lost 3 bases and 4 bases, there was a span of 12 bases. Germline assignment: CDR1 SNHLY and CDR2 FYNNEI. This CDR3 has 14 amino acids. CDR3 bases: TGTGCCAGCAGTGAGTCAAGACGGTTCACTGAAGCTTTCTTT. Translation: CASSESRRFTEAFF.

This clonotype was counted only a few times. This sequence joins TRBV2 and TRBJ1-6, with D uncertain. This CDR3 has 16 amino acids. V was cut by 3 bases and J by 0 bases, with 9 bases left in between. Germline V lookup: CDR1 SNHLY, CDR2 FYNNEI. CDR3 sequence reads: CASSDVASSYNSPLHF. DNA of the CDR3: TGTGCCAGCAGTGACGTAGCGAGCTCCTATAATTCACCCCTCCACTTT.

This clonotype was detected ten times or more. V is TRBV7-3 and J is TRBJ2-2; TRBD2 is a possible D gene (6 bases). Trimming shortened V by 5 bases and J by 4 bases, and 8 bases separated the two germline ends. CDR1 and CDR2 (germline): SGHTA, FQGTGA. This CDR3 has 13 amino acids. The CDR3, as DNA: TGTGCCAGCAGCCCGGGACTCACCGGGGAGCTGTTTTTT. Its protein product is CASSPGLTGELFF. The variable domain in full, with the rest retrieved from reference TRBV7-3 and TRBJ2-2, is GAGVSQTPSNKVTEKGKYVELRCDPISGHTALYWYRQSLGQGPEFLIYFQGTGAADDSGLPNDRFFAVRPEGSVSTLKIQRTERGDSAVYLCASSPGLTGELFFGEGSRLTVL.

The chain carries TRBV6-1 and TRBJ1-1; D gene unclear. The length of the CDR3 is 13 residues. Germline values: CDR1 MNHNS, CDR2 SASEGT. Deletions cut 8 bases from V and 4 bases from J, with 14 bases between. CDR3 sequence reads: CASRPGVGTEAFF. CDR3 in DNA: TGTGCCAGCCGTCCCGGGGTAGGCACTGAAGCTTTCTTT.

The chain joins TRBV20-1 to TRBJ2-5; 8 bases map to TRBD2. Losses at the gene ends were 2 bases for V and 6 bases for J; bases not matched to a gene: 8. Germline CDR1 is DFQATT and CDR2 is SNEGSKA (reference sequence). The CDR3 runs 14 residues. The DNA of the CDR3 is TGCAGTGCTAGACCGAGCGGGGGCCTAAAGACCCAGTACTTC. Its translation: CSARPSGGLKTQYF.

The chain is built from TRBV2 and TRBJ1-2, with D possibly being TRBD1 (5 bases). The V gene lost 7 bases and the J gene lost 4 bases, with 16 bases spanning the gap. The CDR3 runs to 14 residues. Looked up from germline, CDR1 is SNHLY and CDR2 is FYNNEI. The CDR3 sequence is CASTFDSLLYGYTF. In DNA, the CDR3 is TGTGCCAGCACCTTTGACAGCCTCCTCTATGGCTACACCTTC. The full variable domain, with the rest looked up from reference TRBV2 and TRBJ1-2, is EPEVTQTPSHQVTQMGQEVILRCVPISNHLYFYWYRQILGQKVEFLVSFYNNEISEKSEIFDDQFSVERPDGSNFTLKIRSTKLEDSAMYFCASTFDSLLYGYTFGSGTRLTVV.

This clonotype was found many times. The chain uses TRBV4-3 and TRBJ1-6; D remains unclear. In germline, CDR1 is LGHNA, CDR2 YSLEER. Trimming took 1 base from V and 6 from J, leaving 13 bases between them. The length of the CDR3 is 16 residues. The CDR3 spells CASSQGNGAINSPLHF. The CDR3 DNA follows: TGCGCCAGCAGCCAAGGAAACGGCGCGATTAATTCACCCCTCCACTTT.

This sequence joins TRBV5-1 and TRBJ2-3; D is unresolved. The CDR3 has 12 residues. The V end was cut by 5 bases, the J end by 5 bases, with 9 bases between. Germline V gene data show CDR1 as SGHRS and CDR2 as YFSETQ. The CDR3 spells CASSPYRDTQYF. The CDR3 bases are TGCGCCAGCAGTCCGTATAGAGATACGCAGTATTTT.

The chain employs TRBV14 and TRBJ2-6, with D perhaps TRBD1 (5 bases). V was trimmed by 4 bases and J by 2 bases, leaving 12 bases between them. The germline V gene encodes CDR1 SGHDN and CDR2 FVKESK. The CDR3 runs to 16 residues. The CDR3 nucleotides are TGTGCCAGCAGCCTGAAAGGGGTAGCTGGGGCCAACGTCCTGACTTTC. Protein product: CASSLKGVAGANVLTF.

This clonotype appeared a few times. The rearrangement links TRBV13 to TRBJ2-6, with D possibly being TRBD1 or TRBD2 (6 bases each). Deletions cut 1 base from V and 0 bases from J, with 13 bases between. Germline CDR1 and CDR2: PRHDT and FYEKMQ (reference sequence). The CDR3 spans 18 residues. The CDR3 spells CASSLDPGAISGANVLTF. CDR3 nucleotides: TGTGCCAGCAGCTTAGACCCGGGGGCCATCTCTGGGGCCAACGTCCTGACTTTC.

This clonotype was recorded many times. The chain combines TRBV4-2 with TRBJ2-2, with TRBD2 as a possible D gene (6 bases). The V and J ends lost 4 bases and 4 bases respectively, with 10 bases between them. The CDR3 covers 14 residues. Germline CDR1 and CDR2: LGHNA and YNFKEQ. CDR3 loop: CASSPRESTGELFF. CDR3 DNA sequence: TGTGCCAGCAGCCCCCGGGAGAGCACCGGGGAGCTGTTTTTT.

At least ten counts were recorded for this clonotype. The chain has TRBV6-2 or TRBV6-3 and TRBJ2-5; 10 positions agree with TRBD2. The CDR3 spans 14 residues. J was trimmed by 2 bases and V by 7 bases; bases with no gene match: 4. CDR1 MNHEY and CDR2 SVGEGT come from the germline V gene. The CDR3 sequence: CASIATSGQETQYF. The CDR3 DNA reads TGTGCCAGCATTGCGACTAGCGGGCAAGAGACCCAGTACTTC.

This clonotype has a count of ten or more. This chain links TRBV7-2 with TRBJ2-5; TRBD2 might be the D (7 bases). Trimming removed 5 bases at V and 5 bases at J, with 12 bases between. The CDR3 is made up of 13 amino acids. Per the germline V gene, CDR1 is SGHTA and CDR2 is FQGNSA. The CDR3 reads CASSRGALETQYF. The DNA for the CDR3 is TGTGCCAGCAGCCGGGGGGCTTTGGAGACCCAGTACTTC.

This clonotype has a handful of counts. This chain links TRBV20-1 with TRBJ2-7; perhaps TRBD1 as D (7 bases). The CDR3 covers 13 residues. CDR1 is DFQATT and CDR2 is SNEGSKA in the germline V gene (reference sequence). V gave up 3 bases and J gave up 5 bases, with 14 bases separating them. The CDR3 protein is CSARGGTADEQYF. The CDR3 DNA reads TGCAGTGCTAGGGGCGGGACAGCCGACGAGCAGTACTTC.

This clonotype has ten or more counts. This rearrangement joins TRBV7-9 to TRBJ1-2, with TRBD1 matching over 9 bases. CDR3 length equals 13 residues. Germline CDR1 and CDR2: SEHNR and FQNEAQ (reference sequence). V lost 3 bases to trimming and J lost 6 bases; unmatched junction nucleotides: 2. CDR3 loop: CASSFWDRDGYTF. CDR3 coding DNA: TGTGCCAGCAGCTTCTGGGACAGGGATGGCTACACCTTC.

This clonotype appeared a few times. An end of the junction does not agree with germline; a read error may underlie this. V is TRBV3-1 and J is TRBJ1-2, with D unresolved. CDR1 is LGHDT and CDR2 is YNNKEL in the germline V gene (reference sequence). This CDR3 region has 14 residues. Written as DNA, the CDR3 is TGTGCCAGTAGCGACGGGGTGCTCTCCCGGCGGGCAATTTTC. Protein: CASSDGVLSRRAIF.

This chain joins TRBV4-1 and TRBJ2-3; no definite D call. Germline lookup yields CDR1 MGHRA and CDR2 YSYEKL. The CDR3 contains 17 residues. V lost 2 bases and J lost 1, with 16 bases in between. CDR3 amino acids: CASSQTLTFPGTDTQYF. The CDR3, as DNA: TGCGCCAGCAGCCAAACTTTGACTTTCCCTGGCACAGATACGCAGTATTTT.

In its sample, this clonotype was seen a few times. The CDR3 DNA reads TGTGCCAGCAGTGAATCCGTGGGCGGCTACACCTTC. As protein: CASSESVGGYTF. The chain couples TRBV25-1 to TRBJ1-2; D not resolved. V was pared by 1 base and J by 8 bases, with 8 bases between. The CDR3 loop spans 12 amino acids. The germline V gene has CDR1 MGHDK and CDR2 SYGVNS.

Ten or more counts support this clonotype. The chain uses TRBV20-1 and TRBJ2-2; the match to TRBD1 covers 7 bases. V lost 3 bases to trimming and J lost 4 bases; unmatched junction nucleotides: 2. The CDR3 is made up of 13 amino acids. The V gene's germline CDR1 is DFQATT and CDR2 SNEGSKA (reference sequence). In nucleotides, the CDR3 is TGCAGTGCTAGGAGGGGGCGCACCGGGGAGCTGTTTTTT. Translated, it gives CSARRGRTGELFF.

The sample holds a few counts of this clonotype. This chain joins TRBV12-3 or TRBV12-4 and TRBJ1-1; D ambiguous. This CDR3 contains 14 residues. Trimming left V 3 bases short and J 4 bases short, with 12 bases between. This CDR3 is CASSFGLRVTEAFF. In DNA form, the CDR3 reads TGTGCCAGCAGTTTCGGTTTGAGGGTCACTGAAGCTTTCTTT.

The V and J genes are TRBV28 and TRBJ2-1; maybe TRBD2 (6 bases). This CDR3 comprises 18 residues. The germline V and J ends were trimmed by 7 bases and 5 bases, with 27 bases remaining between them. Germline lookup yields CDR1 MDHEN and CDR2 SYDVKM. CDR3 sequence (DNA): TGTGCCAGCAATACCGCCTCCGGGACTCAAGCCTTTAACAATGAGCAGTTCTTC. Protein product: CASNTASGTQAFNNEQFF.

This clonotype was seen at least ten times. The V call is TRBV7-2, the J call TRBJ2-5; 8 nucleotides match TRBD2. CDR1 SGHTA and CDR2 FQGNSA come from the germline V gene. The trim removed 2 bases at V and 5 bases at J, leaving 7 bases unmatched. The CDR3 runs to 15 residues. As DNA, the CDR3 is TGTGCCAGCAGCTTACAAACGGGGGGGCGCGAGACCCAGTACTTC. Translation: CASSLQTGGRETQYF.

There are many counts of this clonotype. The V call is TRBV12-5, the J call TRBJ1-1; tentatively, D is TRBD1 (5 bases). CDR1 and CDR2 (germline): LGHNT, FRNRAP. This CDR3 is built from 16 residues. Trimming removed 0 bases at V and 0 bases at J, with 11 bases between. The CDR3 bases are TGTGCTAGTGGTTTGGTACTGGGGCGCATGAACACTGAAGCTTTCTTT. This codes for CASGLVLGRMNTEAFF.

The genes are TRBV18 and TRBJ2-3; the D gene is possibly TRBD1 (6 bases). This CDR3 is built from 16 residues. Per germline, CDR1 KGHSH and CDR2 LQKENI. Deletions cut 2 bases from V and 0 bases from J, with 12 bases between. CDR3 loop: CASSPGQRPSTDTQYF. CDR3 DNA sequence: TGTGCCAGCTCACCAGGACAGAGGCCTAGCACAGATACGCAGTATTTT.